Listed below are T cell receptor beta chains from one sample, sequenced in a study of blood T cell repertoires in COVID-19. Profiled with immunoSEQ multiplex PCR; TCRdb holds only in-frame clones, not every one. The data contain about 56,000 clones, 89% of them singletons. Sample: peripheral blood. These receptors all come from an older woman with COVID-19, enrolled during active disease. Each CDR3 is given with its conserved first and last residue.

j_call | v_call | cdr3_aa
TRBJ2-7 | TRBV11-2 | CASSFADNEQYF
TRBJ1-6 | TRBV3-1/TRBV3-2 | CASSQASSPLHF
TRBJ1-1 | TRBV18 | CASSLQGQGLNTEAFF
TRBJ1-2 | TRBV2 | CASKRDSQIHYGYTF
TRBJ2-7 | TRBV30 | CAWSPTGLSSYEQYF
TRBJ1-1 | TRBV7-9 | CASSRGLNTEAFF
TRBJ1-1 | TRBV6-2/TRBV6-3 | CASSNRQGAAEAFF
TRBJ1-4 | TRBV2 | CASSDATVEKLFF
TRBJ2-7 | TRBV30 | CAWSSGQGRYEQYF
TRBJ2-5 | TRBV7-2 | CASSSTGVTQYF